Following are 18 T cell receptor beta chains from one sample sequenced in a study of OX40 agonist ivuxolimab in advanced cancers. Sequencing used immunoSEQ multiplex PCR; TCRdb keeps in-frame clones, though not all of them. The data contain about 35,000 clones, roughly 84% of them singletons. The sample was CD4+ or CD8+ T cells sorted from blood, taken in a trial of the OX40 agonist ivuxolimab. Receptors originate from an adult with an advanced solid tumor such as melanoma, head and neck, liver or kidney cancer.

This chain links TRBV27 with TRBJ2-3; TRBD1 is a possible D gene (5 bases). The V gene's germline CDR1 is MNHEY and CDR2 SMNVEV (reference sequence). CDR3 length: 16 amino acids. Trimming cost V 5 bases and J 6 bases, with 21 bases left between them. The CDR3 reads CASSPQHWGGSDTQYF. In DNA, the CDR3 is TGTGCCAGCAGTCCGCAGCATTGGGGCGGATCGGATACGCAGTATTTT.

The V and J genes are TRBV19 and TRBJ1-3; maybe TRBD1 (5 bases). Germline loops: CDR1 LNHDA, CDR2 SQIVND (reference sequence). CDR3 length equals 13 residues. The V gene lost 5 bases and the J gene lost 4 bases, with 9 bases spanning the gap. This CDR3 is CASSWDVGNTIYF. CDR3 in DNA: TGTGCCAGTAGTTGGGACGTCGGAAACACCATATATTTT.

J is TRBJ2-1 and V is TRBV23-1; TRBD2 matches 8 bases. TRBV23-1 is assigned to the ORF class and has an uncertain function. The CDR3 has 15 residues. V shed 8 bases and J 5 bases; nucleotides not matched to a gene: 11. CDR3: CASRRSTSAHNEQFF. The DNA of the CDR3 is TGCGCCAGCCGCCGGTCGACTAGCGCCCACAATGAGCAGTTCTTC.

This clone has a single count. The gene calls are TRBV7-9 and TRBJ2-7, with 12 positions matching TRBD1. V shed 5 bases and J 4 bases; nucleotides not matched to a gene: 6. The germline gives CDR1 SEHNR, CDR2 FQNEAQ (reference sequence). The CDR3 is 15 amino acids. The CDR3 DNA reads as TGTGCCAGCAGCAATCCGGGACAGGGGGCGTACGAGCAGTACTTC. Translated, it gives CASSNPGQGAYEQYF.

In its sample, this clone was seen once. The rearrangement uses TRBV28 and TRBJ1-5; D possibly corresponds to TRBD1 (6 bases). Trimming pared 5 bases from V and 7 bases from J, leaving 18 bases between. This CDR3 is built from 15 residues. Germline assignment: CDR1 MDHEN and CDR2 SYDVKM. CDR3: CASSKGGRAEQPQHF. CDR3 coding DNA: TGTGCCAGCAGTAAGGGGGGCAGGGCGGAGCAGCCCCAGCATTTT. The full variable domain, with the rest looked up from reference TRBV28 and TRBJ1-5, is DVKVTQSSRYLVKRTGEKVFLECVQDMDHENMFWYRQDPGLGLRLIYFSYDVKMKEKGDIPEGYSVSREKKERFSLILESASTNQTSMYLCASSKGGRAEQPQHFGDGTRLSIL.

This chain links TRBV5-7 with TRBJ1-1, with D uncertain. TRBV5-7 is treated as an ORF (open reading frame) with a function not yet certain. CDR3 length: 14 residues. Trimming left V 4 bases short and J 4 bases short, with 14 bases between. The CDR3 loop reads CASSLSRATTEAFF. The CDR3, as DNA: TGTGCCAGCAGCCTATCTAGGGCTACCACTGAAGCTTTCTTT.

The chain is built from TRBV28 and TRBJ1-1, with 9 bases identical to TRBD1. V was pared by 6 bases and J by 1 base, with 12 bases of the junction left unmatched. The CDR3 is 17 residues long. Germline V gene lookup returns CDR1 MDHEN and CDR2 SYDVKM. The CDR3 DNA reads as TGTGCCAGCAGCCGAGGAGGGACAGGGTTTGCGAACACTGAAGCTTTCTTT. The encoded protein is CASSRGGTGFANTEAFF.

The rearrangement joins TRBV7-9 to TRBJ1-2, with D uncertain. The CDR3 is 13 residues long. Per germline, CDR1 SEHNR and CDR2 FQNEAQ (reference sequence). V gave up 1 base and J gave up 4 bases, with 7 bases separating them. The CDR3, as DNA: TGTGCCAGCAGCTTAGAACAAACCTATGGCTACACCTTC. Amino acids: CASSLEQTYGYTF.

The chain joins TRBV9 to TRBJ2-2; D perhaps matches TRBD1 (6 bases). Trimming took off 2 bases at V and 4 bases at J, with 12 bases between the two ends. Germline V gene lookup returns CDR1 SGDLS and CDR2 YYNGEE. This CDR3 is 15 amino acids long. The CDR3 DNA reads as TGTGCCAGCAGCGTGCCTTCGGACAGCACCGGGGAGCTGTTTTTT. Translation gives CASSVPSDSTGELFF.

The genes are TRBV7-2 and TRBJ2-7, with 7 bases aligning to TRBD2. V gave up 0 bases and J gave up 4 bases; unmatched junction bases: 0. CDR3 length: 13 residues. From germline, CDR1 is SGHTA and CDR2 FQGNSA. This CDR3 is CASSLAGGYEQYF. The CDR3 DNA is TGTGCCAGCAGCTTAGCGGGGGGGTACGAGCAGTACTTC.

This chain connects TRBV7-3 to TRBJ2-5; D possibly uses TRBD1 or TRBD2 (5 bases each). Germline loops: CDR1 SGHTA, CDR2 FQGTGA. The CDR3 sequence is 15 residues long. V was trimmed by 3 bases and J by 2 bases, leaving 13 bases between them. CDR3 protein: CASSFTGTMQETQYF. As DNA, the CDR3 is TGTGCCAGCAGCTTCACGGGGACGATGCAAGAGACCCAGTACTTC.

By sample fraction, this clone is medium-sized. The gene calls are TRBV5-8 and TRBJ1-5; D gene uncertain. There are 13 residues in the CDR3. Trimming took off 6 bases at V and 1 base at J, with 8 bases between the two ends. Germline V gives CDR1 SGHTS, CDR2 YDEGEE. DNA of the CDR3: TGTGCCAGCACCCCGGACAGCAATCAGCCCCAGCATTTT. This gives the protein CASTPDSNQPQHF.

The sample holds a few counts of this clone. The chain has TRBV19 and TRBJ1-5, with a possible D match to TRBD1 (6 bases). The V end was cut by 5 bases, the J end by 8 bases, with 13 bases between. Germline CDR1 and CDR2: LNHDA and SQIVND (reference sequence). CDR3 length: 13 residues. The CDR3 DNA is TGTGCCAGTAGTGGACAGTTAGTGGAGCCCCAGCATTTT. Its protein is CASSGQLVEPQHF.

The CDR3 bases are TGTGCCAGCAGCAAGACTAGCGGGAGCGGCGAGACCCAGTACTTC. Its protein product is CASSKTSGSGETQYF. V usage is TRBV5-4 and J usage is TRBJ2-5; TRBD2 matches 12 bases. CDR3 size: 15 residues. The germline gives CDR1 SGHNT, CDR2 YYREEE (reference sequence). After removal of 4 bases from V and 5 bases from J, the junction contained 6 bases not matched to a gene.

This rearrangement joins TRBV19 to TRBJ2-7; TRBD2 agrees at 7 bases. Germline loops: CDR1 LNHDA, CDR2 SQIVND (reference sequence). The CDR3 spans 13 residues. Trimming at V came to 3 bases and at J to 3 bases, leaving 2 bases not matched to a gene. This CDR3 is CASSMGGRYEQYF. In nucleotides, the CDR3 is TGTGCCAGTAGTATGGGAGGGCGCTACGAGCAGTACTTC.

This sequence joins TRBV4-2 and TRBJ1-3; D is perhaps TRBD1 (5 bases). Germline CDR1 and CDR2: LGHNA and YNFKEQ. The CDR3 covers 15 residues. V lost 3 bases and J 0 bases, leaving 9 bases between the germline ends. CDR3 sequence (DNA): TGTGCCAGCAGCCACTTCGACAGCTCTGGAAACACCATATATTTT. It translates to CASSHFDSSGNTIYF.

This rearrangement joins TRBV13 to TRBJ2-1; D call uncertain. The V and J ends lost 4 bases and 0 bases respectively, with 7 bases between them. This CDR3 comprises 14 residues. From germline, CDR1 is PRHDT and CDR2 FYEKMQ (reference sequence). The DNA for the CDR3 is TGTGCCAGCAGCTACCTTTCCTCCTACAATGAGCAGTTCTTC. It specifies CASSYLSSYNEQFF.

The sample holds a few counts of this clone. The chain joins TRBV27 to TRBJ1-1; D call uncertain. The germline V and J ends were trimmed by 6 bases and 1 base, with 9 bases remaining between them. Germline lookup yields CDR1 MNHEY and CDR2 SMNVEV (reference sequence). The CDR3 contains 13 residues. The CDR3, as DNA: TGTGCCAGCAGGACCTACCGGAACACTGAAGCTTTCTTT. This codes for CASRTYRNTEAFF.